The 3 T cell receptor beta chains below come from one sample, sequenced in a study of spatial heterogeneity in lung cancer. MiXCR, run by TCRdb on the 5' RACE reads, gives a single entry per CDR3 protein. The sample includes several thousand distinct CDR3 sequences, 2.9% of them seen just once. The time point is: sample taken at primary tumor resection. The sample consisted of normal lung tissue next to the tumor, taken at surgery. The receptors were gathered from a male donor with early-stage non-small cell lung cancer.

The sample holds many counts of this clonotype. The J gene is TRBJ2-7, the V gene TRBV30; D not certain. Deletions cut 0 bases from V and 1 base from J, with 7 bases between. The CDR3 is 13 amino acids. Germline values: CDR1 GTSNPN, CDR2 SVGIG (reference sequence). CDR3 amino acids: CAWSVLFSYEQYF. The CDR3 DNA reads TGTGCCTGGAGTGTACTGTTTTCCTACGAGCAGTACTTC.

V is TRBV20-1 and J is TRBJ2-4; D is tentatively TRBD1 or TRBD2 (5 bases each). With 3 bases removed from V and 5 bases from J, the gap between germline ends came to 11 bases. Germline V gives CDR1 DFQATT, CDR2 SNEGSKA (reference sequence). This CDR3 contains 13 residues. The CDR3 DNA follows: TGCAGTGCTAGTGGTCTGGGGGAAAACATTCAGTACTTC. Translation gives CSASGLGENIQYF.

This clonotype is categorized as medium-sized (0.01 to 0.1%). The chain uses TRBV2 and TRBJ2-1, with 12 bases matching TRBD2. Losses at the gene ends were 4 bases for V and 6 bases for J; bases not matched to a gene: 4. Germline-derived CDR1 and CDR2 are SNHLY and FYNNEI. This CDR3 comprises 15 residues. CDR3 nucleotide sequence: TGTGCCAGCAGTGGAGGACTAGCGGGAATCAATGAGCAGTTCTTC. Protein product: CASSGGLAGINEQFF.